Detailed here is one T cell receptor (beta chain). Its target is unknown. This specimen belongs to a study of response to subunit inactivated influenza vaccine. Overall study results and limits: It was the authors' suggestion that each seasonal influenza vaccination recruits few new T cells.

V shed 7 bases and J 2 bases; nucleotides not matched to a gene: 2. The CDR3 consists of 14 residues. CDR1 and CDR2 (germline): SGHVS, FQNEAQ. TCRdb fed the RT-PCR reads into MiXCR, producing one record per CDR3 protein. The table has about 800,000 distinct CDR3 sequences, about 20% seen once; the top ten hold 10% to 13%. The TCR was taken from a man aged 50 or older who received an inactivated influenza vaccine. V gene TRBV7-8 combines with J gene TRBJ2-5, with TRBD2 matching over 12 bases. Sequencing used PBMCs from blood, obtained roughly 5 days after vaccination. In DNA form, the CDR3 reads TGTGCCAGCACCACTAGCGGGGGGCAAGAGACCCAGTACTTC. Translated: CASTTSGGQETQYF.